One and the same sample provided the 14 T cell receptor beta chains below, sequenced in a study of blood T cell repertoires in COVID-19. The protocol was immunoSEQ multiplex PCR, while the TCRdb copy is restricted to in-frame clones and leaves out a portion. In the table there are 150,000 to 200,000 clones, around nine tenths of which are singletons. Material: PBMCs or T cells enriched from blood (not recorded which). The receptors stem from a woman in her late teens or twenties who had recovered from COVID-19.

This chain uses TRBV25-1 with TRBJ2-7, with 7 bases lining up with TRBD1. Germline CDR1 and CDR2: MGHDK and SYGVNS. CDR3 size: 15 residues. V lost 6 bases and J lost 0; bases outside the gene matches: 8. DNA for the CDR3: TGTGCCAGCAGCCTAACAGGGGTGGGCTCCTACGAGCAGTACTTC. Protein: CASSLTGVGSYEQYF.

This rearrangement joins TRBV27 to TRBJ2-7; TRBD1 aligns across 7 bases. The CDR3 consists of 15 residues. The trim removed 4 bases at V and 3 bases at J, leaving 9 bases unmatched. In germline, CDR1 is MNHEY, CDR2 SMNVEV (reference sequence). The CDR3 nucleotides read TGTGCCAGCAGTTCCAACATCGACAGGGTCTACGAGCAGTACTTC. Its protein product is CASSSNIDRVYEQYF.

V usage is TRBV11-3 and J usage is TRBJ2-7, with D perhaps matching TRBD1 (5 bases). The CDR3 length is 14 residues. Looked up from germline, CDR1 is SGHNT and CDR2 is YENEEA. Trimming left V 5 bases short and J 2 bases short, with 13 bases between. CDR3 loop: CASSLSTAPYEQYF. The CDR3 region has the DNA TGTGCCAGCAGCCTTTCGACAGCTCCCTACGAGCAGTACTTC. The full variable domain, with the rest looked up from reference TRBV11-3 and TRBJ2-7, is EAGVVQSPRYKIIEKKQPVAFWCNPISGHNTLYWYLQNLGQGPELLIRYENEEAVDDSQLPKDRFSAERLKGVDSTLKIQPAELGDSAVYLCASSLSTAPYEQYFGPGTRLTVT.

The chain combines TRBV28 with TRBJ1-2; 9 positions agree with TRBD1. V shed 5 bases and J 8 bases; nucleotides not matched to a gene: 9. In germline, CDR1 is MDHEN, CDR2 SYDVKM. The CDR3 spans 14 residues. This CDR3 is CASSAPGQGKGYTF. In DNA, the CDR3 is TGTGCCAGCAGTGCTCCGGGACAGGGTAAAGGCTACACCTTC.

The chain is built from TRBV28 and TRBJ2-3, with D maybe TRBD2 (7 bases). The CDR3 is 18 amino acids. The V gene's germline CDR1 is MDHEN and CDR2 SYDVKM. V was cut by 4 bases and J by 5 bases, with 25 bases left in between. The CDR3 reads CASSSIILEGGRGDTQYF. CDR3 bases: TGTGCCAGCAGTTCAATAATCCTTGAGGGGGGGCGCGGAGATACGCAGTATTTT.

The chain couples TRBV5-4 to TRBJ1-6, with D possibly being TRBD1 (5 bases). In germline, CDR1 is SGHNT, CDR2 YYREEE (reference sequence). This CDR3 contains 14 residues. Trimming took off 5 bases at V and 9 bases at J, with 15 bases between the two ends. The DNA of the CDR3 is TGTGCCAGCAGTACTACACGGAGGGGTTCACCCCTCCACTTT. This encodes CASSTTRRGSPLHF.

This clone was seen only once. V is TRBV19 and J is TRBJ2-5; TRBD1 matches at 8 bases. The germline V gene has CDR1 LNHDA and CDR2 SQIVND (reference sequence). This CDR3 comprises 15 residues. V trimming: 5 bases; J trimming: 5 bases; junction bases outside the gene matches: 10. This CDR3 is CASSVPRTGSETQYF. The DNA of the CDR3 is TGTGCCAGTAGTGTCCCTCGGACAGGGAGTGAGACCCAGTACTTC.

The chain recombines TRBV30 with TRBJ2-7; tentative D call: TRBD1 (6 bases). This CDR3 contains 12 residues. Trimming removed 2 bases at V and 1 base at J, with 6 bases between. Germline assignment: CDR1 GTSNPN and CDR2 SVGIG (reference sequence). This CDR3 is CAWSRGSYEQYF. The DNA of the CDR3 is TGTGCCTGGAGTAGGGGGTCCTACGAGCAGTACTTC.

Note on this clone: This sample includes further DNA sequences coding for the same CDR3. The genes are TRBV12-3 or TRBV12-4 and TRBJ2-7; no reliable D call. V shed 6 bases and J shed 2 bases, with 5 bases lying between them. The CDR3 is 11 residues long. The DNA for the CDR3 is TGTGCCAGCAGACTAACCTACGAGCAGTACTTC. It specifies CASRLTYEQYF.

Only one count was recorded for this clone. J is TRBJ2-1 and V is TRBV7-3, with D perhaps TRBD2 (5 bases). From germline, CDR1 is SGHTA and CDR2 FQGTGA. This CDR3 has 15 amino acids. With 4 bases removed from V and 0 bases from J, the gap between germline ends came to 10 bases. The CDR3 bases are TGTGCCAGCAGCTCTAGCAAGAGCTCCTACAATGAGCAGTTCTTC. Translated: CASSSSKSSYNEQFF. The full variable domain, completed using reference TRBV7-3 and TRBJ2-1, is GAGVSQTPSNKVTEKGKYVELRCDPISGHTALYWYRQSLGQGPEFLIYFQGTGAADDSGLPNDRFFAVRPEGSVSTLKIQRTERGDSAVYLCASSSSKSSYNEQFFGPGTRLTVL.

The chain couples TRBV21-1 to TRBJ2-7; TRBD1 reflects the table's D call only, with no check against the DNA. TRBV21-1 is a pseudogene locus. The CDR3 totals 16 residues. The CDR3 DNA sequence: TGTGCCAGCAGCACCCGGACAGGGAGCGATACCTACGAGCAGTACTTC. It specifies CASSTRTGSDTYEQYF.

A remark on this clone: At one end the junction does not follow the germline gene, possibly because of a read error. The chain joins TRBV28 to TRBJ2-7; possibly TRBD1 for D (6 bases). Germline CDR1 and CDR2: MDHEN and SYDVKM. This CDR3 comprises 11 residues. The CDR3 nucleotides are TGTGCCAGCAGTTTAAGGGGGTCTGGGGTCTTC. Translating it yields CASSLRGSGVF.

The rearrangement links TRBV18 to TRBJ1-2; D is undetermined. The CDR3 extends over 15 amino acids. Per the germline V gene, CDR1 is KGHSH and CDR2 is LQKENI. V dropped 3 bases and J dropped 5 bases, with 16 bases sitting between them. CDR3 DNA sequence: TGTGCCAGCTCACCCCCAGAGCGGCAGCTATATGGCTACACCTTC. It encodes CASSPPERQLYGYTF. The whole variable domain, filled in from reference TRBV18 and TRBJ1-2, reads NAGVMQNPRHLVRRRGQEARLRCSPMKGHSHVYWYRQLPEEGLKFMVYLQKENIIDESGMPKERFSAEFPKEGPSILRIQQVVRGDSAAYFCASSPPERQLYGYTFGSGTRLTVV.

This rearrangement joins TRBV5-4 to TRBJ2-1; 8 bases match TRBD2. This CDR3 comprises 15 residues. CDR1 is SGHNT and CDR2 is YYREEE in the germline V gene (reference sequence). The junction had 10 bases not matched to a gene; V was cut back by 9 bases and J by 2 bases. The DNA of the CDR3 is TGTGCCACGACTCGGGAGGGTCCGACCTACAATGAGCAGTTCTTC. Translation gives CATTREGPTYNEQFF.